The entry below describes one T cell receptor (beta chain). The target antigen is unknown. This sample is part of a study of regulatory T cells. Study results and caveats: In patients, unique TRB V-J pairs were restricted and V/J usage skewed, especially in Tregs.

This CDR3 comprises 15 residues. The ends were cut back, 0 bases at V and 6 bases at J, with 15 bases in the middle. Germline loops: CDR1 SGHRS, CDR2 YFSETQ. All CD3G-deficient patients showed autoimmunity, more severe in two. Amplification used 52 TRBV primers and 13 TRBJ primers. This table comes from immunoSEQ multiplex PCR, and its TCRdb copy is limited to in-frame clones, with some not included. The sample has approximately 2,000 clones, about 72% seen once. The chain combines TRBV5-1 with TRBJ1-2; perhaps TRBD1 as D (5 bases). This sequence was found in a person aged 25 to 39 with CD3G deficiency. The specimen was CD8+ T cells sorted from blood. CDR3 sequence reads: CASSLAGGPGNGYTF. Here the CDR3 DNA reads TGCGCCAGCAGCTTGGCCGGGGGACCCGGCAATGGCTACACCTTC.